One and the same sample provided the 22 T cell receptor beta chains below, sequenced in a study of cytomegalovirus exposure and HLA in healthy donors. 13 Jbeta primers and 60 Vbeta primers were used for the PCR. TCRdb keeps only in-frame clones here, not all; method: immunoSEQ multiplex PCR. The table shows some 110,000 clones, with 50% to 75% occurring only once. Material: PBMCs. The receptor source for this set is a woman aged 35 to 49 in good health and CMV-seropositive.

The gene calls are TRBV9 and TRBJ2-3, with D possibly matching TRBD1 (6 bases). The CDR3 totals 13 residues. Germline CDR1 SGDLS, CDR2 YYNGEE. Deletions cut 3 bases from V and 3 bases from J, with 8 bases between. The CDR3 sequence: CASSGGQTDTQYF. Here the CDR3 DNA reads TGTGCCAGCAGCGGGGGGCAGACAGATACGCAGTATTTT.

CDR3 sequence: CASSDRTGKWTQYF. DNA of the CDR3: TGTGCCAGCAGTGACCGGACAGGCAAGTGGACCCAGTACTTC. The chain couples TRBV6-1 to TRBJ2-5; 7 positions match TRBD1. The germline gives CDR1 MNHNS, CDR2 SASEGT. Trimming at V came to 3 bases and at J to 7 bases, leaving 8 bases not matched to a gene. This CDR3 contains 14 residues.

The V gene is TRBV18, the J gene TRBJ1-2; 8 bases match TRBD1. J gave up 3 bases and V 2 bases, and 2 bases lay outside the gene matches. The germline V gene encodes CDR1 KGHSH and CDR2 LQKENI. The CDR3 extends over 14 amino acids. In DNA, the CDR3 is TGTGCCAGCTCACCAGTGGACAGGGACTATGGCTACACCTTC. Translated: CASSPVDRDYGYTF.

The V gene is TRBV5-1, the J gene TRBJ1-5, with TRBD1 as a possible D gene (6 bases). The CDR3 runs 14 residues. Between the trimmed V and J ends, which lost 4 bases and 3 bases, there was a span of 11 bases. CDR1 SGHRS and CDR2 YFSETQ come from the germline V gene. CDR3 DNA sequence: TGCGCCAGCAGCCGAGGGGGGGACAATCAGCCCCAGCATTTT. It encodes CASSRGGDNQPQHF.

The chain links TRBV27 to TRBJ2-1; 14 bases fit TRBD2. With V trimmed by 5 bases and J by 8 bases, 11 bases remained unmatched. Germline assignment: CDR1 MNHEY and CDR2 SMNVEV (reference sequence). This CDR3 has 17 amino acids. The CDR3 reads CASSTGTSGRDWDEQFF. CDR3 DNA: TGTGCCAGCAGTACCGGGACTAGCGGGAGAGATTGGGATGAGCAGTTCTTC.

The CDR3 region has the DNA TGCGCCAGCAGCCAAGCCGTGGACTCGACCTACGAGCAGTACTTC. This sequence encodes CASSQAVDSTYEQYF. The chain is built from TRBV4-1 and TRBJ2-7; the D gene is possibly TRBD2 (5 bases). Trimming cost V 1 base and J 2 bases, with 12 bases left between them. The CDR3 totals 15 residues. Germline loops: CDR1 MGHRA, CDR2 YSYEKL.

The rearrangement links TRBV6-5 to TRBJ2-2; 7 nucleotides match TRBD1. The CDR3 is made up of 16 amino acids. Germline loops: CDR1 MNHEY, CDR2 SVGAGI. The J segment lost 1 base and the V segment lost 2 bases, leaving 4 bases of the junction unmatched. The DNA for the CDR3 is TGTGCCAGCAGTTACCGGGACAGCTGGAACACCGGGGAGCTGTTTTTT. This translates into CASSYRDSWNTGELFF.

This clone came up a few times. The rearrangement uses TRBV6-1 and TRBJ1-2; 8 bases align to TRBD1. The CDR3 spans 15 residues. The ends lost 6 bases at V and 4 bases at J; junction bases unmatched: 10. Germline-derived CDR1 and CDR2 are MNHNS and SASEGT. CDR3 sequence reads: CASRGDRNHFYGYTF. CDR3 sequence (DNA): TGTGCCAGCAGGGGGGACAGGAACCACTTCTATGGCTACACCTTC.

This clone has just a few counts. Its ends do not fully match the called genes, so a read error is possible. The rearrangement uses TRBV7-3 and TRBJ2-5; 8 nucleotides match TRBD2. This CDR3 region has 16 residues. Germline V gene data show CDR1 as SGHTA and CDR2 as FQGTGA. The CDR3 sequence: CASSLTSGGSGETQYF. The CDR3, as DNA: TGTGCCAGCAGCCTAACTAGCGGTGGTTCGGGGGAGACCCAGTACTTC. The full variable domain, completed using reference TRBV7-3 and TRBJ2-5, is GAGVSQTPSNKVTEKGKYVELRCDPISGHTALYWYRQSLGQGPEFLIYFQGTGAADDSGLPNDRFFAVRPEGSVSTLKIQRTERGDSAVYLCASSLTSGGSGETQYFGPGTRLLVL.

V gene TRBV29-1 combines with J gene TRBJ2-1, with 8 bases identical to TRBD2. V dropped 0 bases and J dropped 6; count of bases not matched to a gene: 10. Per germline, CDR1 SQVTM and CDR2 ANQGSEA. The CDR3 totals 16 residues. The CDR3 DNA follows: TGCAGCGTTGAAGATCGGGGAGCGGGAGTTTTCAATGAGCAGTTCTTC. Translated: CSVEDRGAGVFNEQFF.

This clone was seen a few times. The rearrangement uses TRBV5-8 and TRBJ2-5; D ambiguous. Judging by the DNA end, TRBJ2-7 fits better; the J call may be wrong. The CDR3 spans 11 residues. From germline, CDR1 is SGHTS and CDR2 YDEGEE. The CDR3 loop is CASSFAYEQYF. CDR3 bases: TGTGCCAGCAGCTTCGCCTACGAGCAGTACTTC.

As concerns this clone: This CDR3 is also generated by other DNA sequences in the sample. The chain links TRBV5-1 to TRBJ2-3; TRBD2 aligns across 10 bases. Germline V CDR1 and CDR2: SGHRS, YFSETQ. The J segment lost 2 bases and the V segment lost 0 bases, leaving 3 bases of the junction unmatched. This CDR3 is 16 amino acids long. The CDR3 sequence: CASSLGLAGATDTQYF. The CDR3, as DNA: TGCGCCAGCAGCTTGGGGCTAGCGGGAGCCACAGATACGCAGTATTTT.

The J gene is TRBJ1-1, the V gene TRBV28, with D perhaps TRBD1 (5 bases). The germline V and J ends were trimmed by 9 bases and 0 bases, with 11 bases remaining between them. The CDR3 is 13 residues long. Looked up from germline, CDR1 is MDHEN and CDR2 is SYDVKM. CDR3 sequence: CASIDSMNTEAFF. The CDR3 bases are TGTGCCAGTATCGACAGCATGAACACTGAAGCTTTCTTT. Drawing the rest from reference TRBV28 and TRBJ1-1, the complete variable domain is DVKVTQSSRYLVKRTGEKVFLECVQDMDHENMFWYRQDPGLGLRLIYFSYDVKMKEKGDIPEGYSVSREKKERFSLILESASTNQTSMYLCASIDSMNTEAFFGQGTRLTVV.

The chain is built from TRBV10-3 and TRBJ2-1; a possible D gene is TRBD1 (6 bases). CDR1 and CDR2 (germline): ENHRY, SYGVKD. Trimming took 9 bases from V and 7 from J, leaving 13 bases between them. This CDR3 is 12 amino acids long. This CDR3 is CAISTGFNEQFF. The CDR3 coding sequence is TGTGCCATAAGTACAGGGTTTAATGAGCAGTTCTTC.

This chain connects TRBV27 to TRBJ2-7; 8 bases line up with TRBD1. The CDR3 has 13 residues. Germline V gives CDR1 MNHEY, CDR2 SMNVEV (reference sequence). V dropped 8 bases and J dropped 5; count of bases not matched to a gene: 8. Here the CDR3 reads CASLAGGGNEQYF. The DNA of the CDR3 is TGTGCCAGCCTCGCAGGGGGCGGAAACGAGCAGTACTTC.

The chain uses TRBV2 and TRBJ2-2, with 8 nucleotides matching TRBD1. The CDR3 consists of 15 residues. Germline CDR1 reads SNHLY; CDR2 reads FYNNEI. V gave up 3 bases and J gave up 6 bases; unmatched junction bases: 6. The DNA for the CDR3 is TGTGCCAGCAGTGAGCGGACAGGGTCTGCCGGGGAGCTGTTTTTT. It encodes CASSERTGSAGELFF.

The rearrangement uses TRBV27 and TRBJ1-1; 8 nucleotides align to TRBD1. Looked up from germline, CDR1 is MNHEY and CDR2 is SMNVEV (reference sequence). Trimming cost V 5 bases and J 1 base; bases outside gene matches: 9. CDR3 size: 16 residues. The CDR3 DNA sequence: TGTGCCAGCAGTGCCCGGACAGGGTGGGGGAACACTGAAGCTTTCTTT. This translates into CASSARTGWGNTEAFF.

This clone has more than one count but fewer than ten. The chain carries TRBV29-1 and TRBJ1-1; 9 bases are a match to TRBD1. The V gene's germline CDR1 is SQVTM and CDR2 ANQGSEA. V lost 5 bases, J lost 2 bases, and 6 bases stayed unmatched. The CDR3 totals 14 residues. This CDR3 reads CSVSRDRANTEAFF. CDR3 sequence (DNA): TGCAGCGTTAGCCGGGACAGGGCAAACACTGAAGCTTTCTTT.

Here the CDR3 reads CASGRMNEKLFF. In DNA, the CDR3 is TGTGCCAGCGGCAGGATGAATGAAAAACTGTTTTTT. The V call is TRBV7-9, the J call TRBJ1-4, with unresolved D. Between the trimmed V and J ends, which lost 8 bases and 5 bases, there was a span of 9 bases. Germline V lookup: CDR1 SEHNR, CDR2 FQNEAQ (reference sequence). There are 12 residues in the CDR3.

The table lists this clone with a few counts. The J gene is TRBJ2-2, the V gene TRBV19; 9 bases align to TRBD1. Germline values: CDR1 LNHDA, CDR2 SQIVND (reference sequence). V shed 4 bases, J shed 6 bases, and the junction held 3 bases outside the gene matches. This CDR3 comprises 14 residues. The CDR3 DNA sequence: TGTGCCAGTAGTACACGGACAGGGGCCGGGGAGCTGTTTTTT. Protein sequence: CASSTRTGAGELFF.

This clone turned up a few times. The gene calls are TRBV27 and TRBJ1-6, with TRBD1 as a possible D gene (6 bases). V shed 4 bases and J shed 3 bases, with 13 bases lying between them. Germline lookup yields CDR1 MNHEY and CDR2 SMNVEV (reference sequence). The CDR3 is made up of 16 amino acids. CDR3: CASSSTGPLYNSPLHF. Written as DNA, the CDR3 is TGTGCCAGCAGTTCCACAGGGCCACTCTATAATTCACCCCTCCACTTT.

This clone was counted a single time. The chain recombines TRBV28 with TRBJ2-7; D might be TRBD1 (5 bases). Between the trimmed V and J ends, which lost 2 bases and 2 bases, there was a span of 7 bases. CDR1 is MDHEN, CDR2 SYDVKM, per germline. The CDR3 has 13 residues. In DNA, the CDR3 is TGTGCCAGCAGTTTACAGGGCGCCTACGAGCAGTACTTC. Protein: CASSLQGAYEQYF.